This TCR beta chain was documented in a study of radiotherapy plus CTLA-4 blockade in lung cancer. Study context: Objective response was observed in more than 15% of patients, and disease control in roughly 31%.

Focal radiation plus CTLA-4 blockade with ipilimumab was administered to patients who had chemo-refractory metastatic non-small-cell lung cancer. In the case of this clone: The antigen is undetermined.

Sequencing used immunoSEQ multiplex PCR; TCRdb keeps in-frame clones, though not all of them. Seen here are roughly 120,000 clones, 75% to 80% observed once, and the top ten hold 4.5% to 5.5%. Study results and limitations: Clones of tumor-derived TCRs expanded in blood after radiotherapy plus ipilimumab.

The source material was peripheral blood, sampled from a patient treated with radiotherapy plus ipilimumab. The origin of this receptor is a human donor with non-small cell lung cancer who had a partial response to radiotherapy plus ipilimumab.

The CDR3, as DNA: TGTGCCACAGAACAGGGGGCCTACGAGCAGTACTTC. This gives the protein CATEQGAYEQYF. The chain carries TRBV6-1 and TRBJ2-7; 8 bases are a match to TRBD1. Germline V gene sequence: CDR1 MNHNS, CDR2 SASEGT. Trimming removed 10 bases from V and 2 bases from J; junction bases left unmatched: 4. The CDR3 has 12 amino acids.